This TCR beta chain stems from a study of regulatory T cells in long-lasting Graves disease. Study-wide background: More than 5 years of antithyroid drugs with positive TSH receptor antibodies defined persistent Graves' disease. Findings of the study overall: The persistent group shared 2,500 to 3,000 public clonotypes, more than the 950 to 1,000 shared by new patients. Having few samples may have compromised the accuracy.

As for this clonotype: Antigen specificity is unknown.

CDR1 is SGHAT and CDR2 is FQNNGV in the germline V gene. J lost 5 bases, V lost 6 bases, and 10 bases had no gene match. This CDR3 is 15 amino acids long. The sample's time point: persistent/refractory GD, antithyroid drugs over 5 years with positive TRAb. The authors made the TCR library using RNA they extracted from PBMCs. In building TCR beta libraries, iRepertoire HTBI primers were used together with Arm-PCR of CDR3 regions. TCRdb reprocessed the multiplex PCR reads with MiXCR, giving one entry per CDR3 protein. The sample lists roughly 700,000 distinct CDR3 sequences; about 32% were seen once. The sequence was collected from a female donor with Graves disease. V is TRBV11-2 and J is TRBJ1-5; 7 nucleotides align to TRBD1. Sequences were derived from peripheral blood mononuclear cells (PBMCs), sampled when the disease was refractory, from a patient treated with antithyroid drugs. For the CDR3, the DNA is TGTGCCAGCAGACAGGGGCAGGGAGGAGATCAGCCCCAGCATTTT. Its translation is CASRQGQGGDQPQHF. Complete variable domain (other parts from reference TRBV11-2 and TRBJ1-5): EAGVAQSPRYKIIEKRQSVAFWCNPISGHATLYWYQQILGQGPKLLIQFQNNGVVDDSQLPKDRFSAERLKGVDSTLKIQPAKLEDSAVYLCASRQGQGGDQPQHFGDGTRLSIL.